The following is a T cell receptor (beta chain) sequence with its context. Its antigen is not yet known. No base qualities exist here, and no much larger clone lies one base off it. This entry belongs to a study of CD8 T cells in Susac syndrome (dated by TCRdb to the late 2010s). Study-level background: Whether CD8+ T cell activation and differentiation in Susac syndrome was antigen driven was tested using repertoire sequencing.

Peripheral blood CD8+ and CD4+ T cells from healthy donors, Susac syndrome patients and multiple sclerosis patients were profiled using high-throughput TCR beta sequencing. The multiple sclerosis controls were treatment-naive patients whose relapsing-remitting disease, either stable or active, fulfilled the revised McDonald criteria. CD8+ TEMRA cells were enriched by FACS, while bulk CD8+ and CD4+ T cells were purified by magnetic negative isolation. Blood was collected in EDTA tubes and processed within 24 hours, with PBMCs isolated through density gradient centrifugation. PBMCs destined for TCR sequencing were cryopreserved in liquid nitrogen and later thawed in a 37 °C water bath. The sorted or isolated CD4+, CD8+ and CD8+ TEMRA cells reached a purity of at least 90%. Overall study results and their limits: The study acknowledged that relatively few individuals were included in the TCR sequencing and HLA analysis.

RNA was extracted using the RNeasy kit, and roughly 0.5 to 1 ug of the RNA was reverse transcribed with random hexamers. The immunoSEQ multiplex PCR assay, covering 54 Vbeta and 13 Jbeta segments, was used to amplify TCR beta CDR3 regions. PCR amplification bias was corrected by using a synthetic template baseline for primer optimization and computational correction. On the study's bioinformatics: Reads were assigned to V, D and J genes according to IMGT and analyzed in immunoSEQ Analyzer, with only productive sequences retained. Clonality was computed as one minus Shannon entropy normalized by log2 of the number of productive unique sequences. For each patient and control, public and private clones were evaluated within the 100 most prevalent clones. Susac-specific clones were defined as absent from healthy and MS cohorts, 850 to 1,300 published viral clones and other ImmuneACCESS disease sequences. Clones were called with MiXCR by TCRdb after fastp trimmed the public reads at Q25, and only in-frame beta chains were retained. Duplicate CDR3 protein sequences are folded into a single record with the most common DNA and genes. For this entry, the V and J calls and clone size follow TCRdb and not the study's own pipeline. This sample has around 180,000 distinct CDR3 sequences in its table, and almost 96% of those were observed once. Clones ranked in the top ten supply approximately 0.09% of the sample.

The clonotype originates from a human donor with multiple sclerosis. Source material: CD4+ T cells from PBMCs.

The CDR3 reads as follows: CASSPRPYNEQFF. At the DNA level, the sequence is TGTGCCAGCAGCCCCCGCCCGTACAATGAGCAGTTCTTC. The rearranged segments are TRBV14 and TRBJ2-1; the D gene cannot be named for sure. V is reduced by 4 bases and J by 4 bases, leaving a spacing of 8 bases between them. Including the terminal cysteine and phenylalanine, the CDR3 comprises 13 residues. Only the CDR3 DNA stays, 39 bases, in frame from base 1. The germline V gene specifies SGHDN as CDR1 and FVKESK as CDR2. Outside the CDR3, residues come from the reference TRBV14 and TRBJ2-1 proteins, so the full variable domain is: EAGVTQFPSHSVIEKGQTVTLRCDPISGHDNLYWYRRVMGKEIKFLLHFVKESKQDESGMPNNRFLAERTGGTYSTLKVQPAELEDSGVYFCASSPRPYNEQFFGPGTRLTVL.